This T cell receptor (beta chain) originates from a study of blood T cell repertoires in COVID-19. Generated by immunoSEQ multiplex PCR, the TCRdb table keeps only in-frame clones and is missing some. The sample has hundreds of thousands of clones; 85% are singletons. This study enrolled people aged 18 to 89 from 24 US geographic areas. Exposed enrollees had met someone with a PCR-confirmed or clinician-diagnosed COVID-19 case at some point within the 2 weeks before study entry. Trimming took off 1 base at V and 0 bases at J, with 7 bases between the two ends. Germline V gene lookup returns CDR1 SGHTA and CDR2 FQGNSA. This CDR3 spans 16 amino acids.

Sequenced: PBMCs or T cells enriched from blood (not recorded which). The clonotype was recovered from a young woman who had been exposed to COVID-19. V gene TRBV7-2 combines with J gene TRBJ2-6; the D is unclear. The CDR3 coding sequence is TGTGCCAGCAGCTTAGGGGCCTACTCTGGGGCCAACGTCCTGACTTTC. As protein: CASSLGAYSGANVLTF. The entire variable domain, with the rest obtained from reference TRBV7-2 and TRBJ2-6, is as follows: GAGVSQSPSNKVTEKGKDVELRCDPISGHTALYWYRQSLGQGLEFLIYFQGNSAPDKSGLPSDRFSAERTGGSVSTLTIQRTQQEDSAVYLCASSLGAYSGANVLTFGAGSRLTVL.